The 28 T cell receptor beta chains presented below share a single source sample, sequenced in a study of human T cells and chemical hapten exposure. Time point of the sample: patch test 1, 2 weeks after DPC sensitization. As to treatment: therapeutic diphenylcyclopropenone sensitization with weekly scalp DPC. Using its own MiXCR run on the RACE reads, TCRdb lists one record per CDR3 protein. The table lists 13,000 to 15,000 distinct CDR3 sequences, about a sixth of them singletons, with 7.2% in the top ten. Sequenced here: whole blood, sampled in connection with sensitization to the hapten diphenylcyclopropenone (DPC). The receptors stem from a woman younger than 45 with alopecia areata. Some clones in this sample may be carry-over from other donors' samples.

There are many counts of this clonotype. Relative to the germline gene, one junction end is altered; a read error may explain this. The CDR3 loop is CSATQQGAKTGELFF. The CDR3 bases are TGCAGTGCTACCCAACAGGGAGCGAAAACCGGGGAGCTGTTTTTT. The chain has TRBV20-1 and TRBJ2-2; TRBD1 might be the D (6 bases). Germline V gene sequence: CDR1 DFQATT, CDR2 SNEGSKA (reference sequence). The CDR3 spans 15 residues.

Comments on this clonotype: A much larger clone is a single base away; this may be a read error. This chain uses TRBV29-1 with TRBJ1-6, with D tentatively TRBD1 (5 bases). V lost 7 bases and J 11 bases, leaving 18 bases between the germline ends. Germline V lookup: CDR1 SQVTM, CDR2 ANQGSEA. CDR3 length: 13 residues. CDR3 nucleotides: TGCAGCGCAAAGGAGGACGCGGGGGCACCCCTCCACTTT. This codes for CSAKEDAGAPLHF.

This clonotype was seen repeatedly, ten times or more. The V and J genes are TRBV19 and TRBJ2-4; weak D call: TRBD1 (6 bases). Germline V gene data show CDR1 as LNHDA and CDR2 as SQIVND (reference sequence). The CDR3 is made up of 16 amino acids. V lost 3 bases, J lost 1 base, and 13 bases lay in between. The CDR3 reads CASSIWGQGAKNIQYF. Written as DNA, the CDR3 is TGTGCCAGTAGTATCTGGGGGCAGGGGGCCAAAAACATTCAGTACTTC.

There are many counts of this clonotype. This chain uses TRBV3-1 with TRBJ2-7, with D possibly TRBD1 on 6 matching bases. Per germline, CDR1 LGHDT and CDR2 YNNKEL (reference sequence). V lost 8 bases and J lost 0, with 11 bases in between. The CDR3 totals 13 residues. The CDR3 protein is CASAWDNSYEQYF. The CDR3, as DNA: TGTGCCAGCGCGTGGGACAACTCCTACGAGCAGTACTTC.

The chain couples TRBV29-1 to TRBJ2-3; tentatively, D is TRBD2 (6 bases). The V end lost 5 bases, the J end lost 5 bases, and 20 bases lay between the germline ends. Germline V gene sequence: CDR1 SQVTM, CDR2 ANQGSEA. The CDR3 length is 15 residues. The CDR3 loop reads CSVFRGTRTRDTQYF. CDR3 nucleotide sequence: TGCAGCGTTTTCCGTGGGACTCGAACCCGAGATACGCAGTATTTT.

The V and J genes are TRBV7-2 and TRBJ2-7, with 8 bases identical to TRBD1. Trimming removed 1 base from V and 1 base from J; junction bases left unmatched: 3. Germline values: CDR1 SGHTA, CDR2 FQGNSA. There are 15 residues in the CDR3. CDR3 coding DNA: TGTGCCAGCAGCTTAGAATGGGACAGGTCCTACGAGCAGTACGTC. Its translation is CASSLEWDRSYEQYV.

The chain combines TRBV5-1 with TRBJ2-3; 9 nucleotides agree with TRBD2. Germline CDR1 is SGHRS and CDR2 is YFSETQ. The CDR3 runs to 16 residues. The junction had 4 bases not matched to a gene; V was cut back by 0 bases and J by 2 bases. CDR3 nucleotide sequence: TGCGCCAGCAGCTTGGCTCTAGCGGGGATCACAGATACGCAGTATTTT. As protein: CASSLALAGITDTQYF.

This clonotype occurred many times. CDR3 in amino acids: CASSLAGATYEQYV. The CDR3 DNA follows: TGTGCCAGCAGTTTAGCGGGAGCGACATACGAGCAGTACGTC. The V call is TRBV28, the J call TRBJ2-7; 7 positions match TRBD2. The CDR3 consists of 14 residues. Germline CDR1 reads MDHEN; CDR2 reads SYDVKM. Germline trimming cut 2 bases from V and 4 bases from J; bases unmatched to any gene: 5.

In this sample, this clonotype turned up many times. The chain carries TRBV7-2 and TRBJ1-2; 7 bases match TRBD1. CDR3 size: 12 residues. V lost 10 bases and J lost 4; bases outside the gene matches: 6. Germline CDR1 is SGHTA and CDR2 is FQGNSA. The DNA for the CDR3 is TGTGCCATAGTAGGGGGCGTCTATGGCTACACCTTC. Protein product: CAIVGGVYGYTF.

This clonotype appeared many times. The genes are TRBV19 and TRBJ2-1; 8 nucleotides line up with TRBD1. CDR3 size: 18 residues. Germline CDR1 is LNHDA and CDR2 is SQIVND (reference sequence). V shed 5 bases and J 0 bases; nucleotides not matched to a gene: 12. CDR3 in amino acids: CASSPEDRALPSYNEQFF. CDR3 sequence (DNA): TGTGCCAGTAGTCCAGAGGACAGGGCCCTTCCCTCCTACAATGAGCAGTTCTTC.

This clonotype is judged medium-sized. J is TRBJ1-2 and V is TRBV12-5; TRBD1 matches 7 bases. Germline CDR1 is LGHNT and CDR2 is FRNRAP. V lost 2 bases, J lost 4 bases, and 13 bases stayed unmatched. The CDR3 consists of 17 residues. CDR3 amino acids: CASGLSLGQRLSYGYTF. The CDR3 DNA reads TGTGCTAGTGGTTTGTCCCTGGGACAGCGTCTATCCTATGGCTACACCTTC. Full variable domain (rest looked up from reference TRBV12-5 and TRBJ1-2): DARVTQTPRHKVTEMGQEVTMRCQPILGHNTVFWYRQTMMQGLELLAYFRNRAPLDDSGMPKDRFSAEMPDATLATLKIQPSEPRDSAVYFCASGLSLGQRLSYGYTFGSGTRLTVV.

This clonotype has only one observation. The chain joins TRBV29-1 to TRBJ2-3; D remains unclear. The germline CDR1 and CDR2 sequences are SQVTM and ANQGSEA. V gave up 7 bases and J gave up 4 bases, with 9 bases separating them. This CDR3 has 11 amino acids. The CDR3 nucleotides read TGCAGCGCGAGATCGGCAGATACGCAGTATTTT. Protein product: CSARSADTQYF.

This clonotype is termed medium-sized. V usage is TRBV4-2 and J usage is TRBJ1-5; a possible D gene is TRBD1 (6 bases). V lost 0 bases and J lost 5, with 11 bases in between. Germline CDR1 is LGHNA and CDR2 is YNFKEQ. This CDR3 is built from 15 residues. The CDR3 here is CASSQDWSGDQPQHF. Here the CDR3 DNA reads TGTGCCAGCAGCCAAGATTGGTCAGGGGATCAGCCCCAGCATTTT.

The chain is built from TRBV6-9 and TRBJ1-5; maybe TRBD1 (6 bases). In germline, CDR1 is MNHGY, CDR2 SVAAGI. CDR3 length equals 19 residues. V was trimmed by 0 bases and J by 0 bases, leaving 18 bases between them. CDR3 protein: CASSYSNQPKGDSNQPQHF. The DNA for the CDR3 is TGTGCCAGCAGTTATTCGAATCAACCCAAGGGGGATAGCAATCAGCCCCAGCATTTT.

The chain recombines TRBV20-1 with TRBJ2-5; TRBD1 aligns across 7 bases. Germline CDR1 is DFQATT and CDR2 is SNEGSKA (reference sequence). The CDR3 has 15 amino acids. The ends lost 1 base at V and 4 bases at J; junction bases unmatched: 9. CDR3 loop: CSARADRESRETQYF. In nucleotides, the CDR3 is TGCAGTGCTAGAGCTGACAGGGAATCGAGAGAGACCCAGTACTTC.

At least ten counts were recorded for this clonotype. The J gene is TRBJ2-1, the V gene TRBV7-8, with D possibly matching TRBD1 (6 bases). CDR1 is SGHVS and CDR2 is FQNEAQ in the germline V gene. The CDR3 loop spans 13 amino acids. Trimming removed 4 bases at V and 7 bases at J, with 11 bases between. This CDR3 is CASSSRQVNEQFF. CDR3 nucleotide sequence: TGTGCCAGCAGCTCCCGACAGGTTAATGAGCAGTTCTTC.

This chain connects TRBV7-8 to TRBJ2-5; D gene ambiguous. The V and J ends lost 0 bases and 5 bases respectively, with 10 bases between them. The CDR3 loop spans 14 amino acids. Germline values: CDR1 SGHVS, CDR2 FQNEAQ. CDR3 protein: CASSLATIGETQYF. CDR3 coding DNA: TGTGCCAGCAGCTTAGCGACAATCGGGGAGACCCAGTACTTC.

This clonotype was seen ten or more times. CDR3 residues: CASSQGGQLSGELFF. In DNA, the CDR3 is TGTGCCAGCAGCCAAGGAGGACAGTTGTCCGGGGAGCTGTTTTTT. The chain recombines TRBV3-1 with TRBJ2-2; a possible D gene is TRBD1 (6 bases). The V gene's germline CDR1 is LGHDT and CDR2 YNNKEL (reference sequence). The CDR3 consists of 15 residues. V lost 1 base and J 6 bases, leaving 12 bases between the germline ends.

This clonotype was detected many times. The rearrangement links TRBV29-1 to TRBJ2-5; 9 bases map to TRBD1. The CDR3 has 14 residues. Germline V gene data show CDR1 as SQVTM and CDR2 as ANQGSEA. V lost 6 bases to trimming and J lost 4 bases; unmatched junction nucleotides: 9. The CDR3 nucleotides are TGCAGCGTGGGTGGTGGGACAGGGTCAGAGACCCAGTACTTC. The encoded protein is CSVGGGTGSETQYF.

This chain connects TRBV29-1 to TRBJ1-2; D is ambiguous. With 3 bases removed from V and 8 bases from J, the gap between germline ends came to 7 bases. This CDR3 spans 10 amino acids. Germline loops: CDR1 SQVTM, CDR2 ANQGSEA. CDR3 DNA sequence: TGCAGCGTTGAGAGAGGAGGCTACACCTTC. Amino acids: CSVERGGYTF. Looking up the rest from reference TRBV29-1 and TRBJ1-2 gives the full variable domain: SAVISQKPSRDICQRGTSLTIQCQVDSQVTMMFWYRQQPGQSLTLIATANQGSEATYESGFVIDKFPISRPNLTFSTLTVSNMSPEDSSIYLCSVERGGYTFGSGTRLTVV.

CDR3 DNA: TGTGCCACCAAAATTGGGGGGGCAGGGCAGCCCCAGCATTTT. Protein sequence: CATKIGGAGQPQHF. This chain links TRBV12-3 or TRBV12-4 with TRBJ1-5, with a tentative D call TRBD1 (6 bases). The V gene lost 10 bases and the J gene lost 7 bases, with 20 bases spanning the gap. The CDR3 runs 14 residues.

This clonotype was detected many times. The J gene is TRBJ2-3, the V gene TRBV20-1, with D unclear. The ends were cut back, 5 bases at V and 1 base at J, with 7 bases in the middle. From germline, CDR1 is DFQATT and CDR2 SNEGSKA (reference sequence). This CDR3 has 12 amino acids. In nucleotides, the CDR3 is TGCAGTGCTCGAAGCGGCACAGATACGCAGTATTTT. Amino acids: CSARSGTDTQYF.

Ten or more counts support this clonotype. This sequence joins TRBV20-1 and TRBJ1-4; no firm D call. The V gene lost 0 bases and the J gene lost 5 bases, with 10 bases spanning the gap. The CDR3 has 14 amino acids. Germline CDR1 and CDR2: DFQATT and SNEGSKA (reference sequence). The CDR3 DNA sequence: TGCAGTGCTAGAGATATTAGGTTAAATGAAAAACTGTTTTTT. This translates into CSARDIRLNEKLFF.

This clonotype occurred many times. The chain combines TRBV15 with TRBJ1-6; 7 nucleotides match TRBD1. Unmatched junction bases numbered 2, after V lost 0 bases and J lost 6 bases. The CDR3 is 15 amino acids. Germline CDR1 reads LNHNV; CDR2 reads YYDKDF (reference sequence). The CDR3 nucleotides read TGTGCCACCAGCAGAGAGGGGACAGTTAATTCACCCCTCCACTTT. It is translated as CATSREGTVNSPLHF.

Many counts were recorded for this clonotype. The V gene is TRBV7-9, the J gene TRBJ1-1; weak D call: TRBD1 (6 bases). V gave up 5 bases and J gave up 1 base, with 8 bases separating them. Germline V gene sequence: CDR1 SEHNR, CDR2 FQNEAQ (reference sequence). The CDR3 covers 13 residues. CDR3 in amino acids: CASSQGQNTEAFF. CDR3 sequence (DNA): TGTGCCAGCAGCCAGGGACAGAACACTGAAGCTTTCTTT.

There are many counts of this clonotype. This chain uses TRBV20-1 with TRBJ2-2, with D unclear. Germline-derived CDR1 and CDR2 are DFQATT and SNEGSKA (reference sequence). The CDR3 is 12 residues long. Between the trimmed V and J ends, which lost 0 bases and 1 base, there was a span of 0 bases. As DNA, the CDR3 is TGCAGTGCTAGAGAGAACACCGGGGAGCTGTTTTTT. This sequence encodes CSARENTGELFF.

This clonotype is termed medium-sized. The chain links TRBV18 to TRBJ1-1; no reliable D call. Trimming left V 3 bases short and J 4 bases short, with 21 bases between. CDR1 is KGHSH, CDR2 LQKENI, per germline. The CDR3 length is 17 residues. Here the CDR3 DNA reads TGTGCCAGCTCACCGCTCCCGTTGGATAGGTTGGGCACTGAAGCTTTCTTT. It specifies CASSPLPLDRLGTEAFF.

The J gene is TRBJ2-1, the V gene TRBV28, with 7 bases fitting TRBD2. The CDR3 is 12 residues long. Trimming at V came to 4 bases and at J to 8 bases, leaving 2 bases not matched to a gene. CDR1 is MDHEN and CDR2 is SYDVKM in the germline V gene. Written as DNA, the CDR3 is TGTGCCAGCAGTTCTACTAGCGATGAGCAGTTCTTC. Residues: CASSSTSDEQFF.